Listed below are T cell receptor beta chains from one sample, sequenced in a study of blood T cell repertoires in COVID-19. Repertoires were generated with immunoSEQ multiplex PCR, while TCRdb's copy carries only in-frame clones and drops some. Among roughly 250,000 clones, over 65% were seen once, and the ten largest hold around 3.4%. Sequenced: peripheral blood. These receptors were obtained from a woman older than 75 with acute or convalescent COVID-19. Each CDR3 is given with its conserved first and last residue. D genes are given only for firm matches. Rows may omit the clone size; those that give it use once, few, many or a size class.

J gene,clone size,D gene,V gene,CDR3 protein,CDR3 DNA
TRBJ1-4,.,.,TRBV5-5,CASGQTNEKLFF,TGTGCCAGCGGGCAGACTAATGAAAAACTGTTTTTT
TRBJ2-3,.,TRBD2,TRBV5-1,CASSRTSGRADTQYF,TGCGCCAGCAGCCGGACTAGCGGGAGAGCAGATACGCAGTATTTT
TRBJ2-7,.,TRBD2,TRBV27,CASSFASSGRLFYEQYF,TGTGCCAGCAGTTTCGCCAGTAGCGGGAGGCTCTTCTACGAGCAGTACTTC
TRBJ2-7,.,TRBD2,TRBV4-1,CASSQEPIAGMGEQYF,TGCGCCAGCAGCCAAGAACCGATAGCGGGGATGGGCGAGCAGTACTTC
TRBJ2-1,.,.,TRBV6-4,CASSAQGSSYNEQFF,TGTGCCAGCAGTGCCCAGGGGAGCTCCTACAATGAGCAGTTCTTC
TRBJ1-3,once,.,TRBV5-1,CASSSEGSGNTIYF,TGCGCCAGCAGCTCGGAGGGCTCTGGAAACACCATATATTTT
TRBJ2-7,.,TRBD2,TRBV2,CASSGSGLGYEQYF,TGTGCCAGCAGTGGGTCGGGACTAGGTTACGAGCAGTACTTC
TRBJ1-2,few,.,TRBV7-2,CASSLQGYSDGYTF,TGTGCCAGCAGCTTACAGGGGTATTCCGATGGCTACACCTTC
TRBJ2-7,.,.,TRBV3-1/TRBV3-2,CASSQEVSGYEQYF,TGTGCCAGCAGCCAAGAGGTCTCGGGATACGAGCAGTACTTC
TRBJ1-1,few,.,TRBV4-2,CASSQDYSVNTEAFF,TGTGCCAGCAGCCAAGATTATTCGGTGAACACTGAAGCTTTCTTT
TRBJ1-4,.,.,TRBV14,CASSQDPGSNEKLFF,TGTGCCAGCAGCCAAGATCCAGGGTCTAATGAAAAACTGTTTTTT
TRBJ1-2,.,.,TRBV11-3,CASSFVGGYGYTF,TGTGCCAGCAGCTTTGTGGGGGGCTATGGCTACACCTTC
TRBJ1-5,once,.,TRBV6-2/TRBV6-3,CASSYLGGHNQPQHF,TGTGCCAGCAGTTACCTGGGGGGGCACAATCAGCCCCAGCATTTT
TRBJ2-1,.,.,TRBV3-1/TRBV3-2,CASSQTLGGNEQFF,TGTGCCAGCAGCCAAACCCTAGGGGGCAATGAGCAGTTCTTC
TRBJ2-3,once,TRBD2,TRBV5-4,CASSLATSGDTDTQYF,TGTGCCAGCAGCTTGGCGACTAGCGGGGACACAGATACGCAGTATTTT
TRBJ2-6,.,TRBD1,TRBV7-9,CASSLLRDRRSGANVLTF,TGTGCCAGCAGCCTGCTCCGGGACAGACGCTCTGGGGCCAACGTCCTGACTTTC
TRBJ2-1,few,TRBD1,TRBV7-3,CASSAGTGGYNEQFF,TGTGCCAGCAGCGCAGGGACAGGGGGCTACAATGAGCAGTTCTTC
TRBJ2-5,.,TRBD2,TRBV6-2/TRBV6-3,CASSPLTSGGKETQYF,TGTGCCAGCAGTCCGCTGACTAGCGGGGGAAAAGAGACCCAGTACTTC
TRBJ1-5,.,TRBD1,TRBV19,CASSITGGRNGQPQHF,TGTGCCAGTAGTATTACAGGGGGCAGGAACGGACAGCCCCAGCATTTT
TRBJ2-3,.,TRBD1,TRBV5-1,CASSLSYRGLGTDTQYF,TGCGCCAGCAGCTTGTCCTACAGGGGGCTTGGCACAGATACGCAGTATTTT
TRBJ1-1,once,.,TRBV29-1,CSVGNRASGNTEAFF,TGCAGCGTTGGAAACAGGGCTTCGGGGAACACTGAAGCTTTCTTT
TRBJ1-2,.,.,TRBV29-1,CSVGADYGYTF,TGCAGCGTTGGTGCGGATTATGGCTACACCTTC
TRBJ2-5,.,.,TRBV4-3,CASSQELDAGYQYF,TGCGCCAGCAGCCAAGAGTTGGATGCGGGGTACCAGTACTTC
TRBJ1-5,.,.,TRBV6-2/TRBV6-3,CASSYRGTTNQPQHF,TGTGCCAGCAGTTACCGGGGGACGACCAATCAGCCCCAGCATTTT
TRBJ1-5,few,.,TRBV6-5,CASSYSGQTSNQPQHF,TGTGCCAGCAGTTACTCTGGACAGACTTCCAATCAGCCCCAGCATTTT
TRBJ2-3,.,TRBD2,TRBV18,CASSPLGTRGTDTQYF,TGTGCCAGCTCACCACTAGGGACTAGGGGCACAGATACGCAGTATTTT
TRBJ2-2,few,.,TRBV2,CASVRDSPNTGELFF,TGTGCCAGCGTCCGGGACTCCCCGAACACCGGGGAGCTGTTTTTT
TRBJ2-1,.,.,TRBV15,CATSREAAGHNEQFF,TGTGCCACCAGCAGAGAGGCGGCGGGACACAATGAGCAGTTCTTC
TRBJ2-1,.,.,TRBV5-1,CASSPTRPSYNEQFF,TGCGCCAGCAGCCCGACTAGACCCTCCTACAATGAGCAGTTCTTC
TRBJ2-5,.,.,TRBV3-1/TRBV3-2,CASSRRTNQETQYF,TGTGCCAGCAGCCGCCGGACAAACCAAGAGACCCAGTACTTC
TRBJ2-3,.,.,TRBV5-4,CASSQGEVDTQYF,TGTGCCAGCAGCCAGGGGGAGGTAGATACGCAGTATTTT
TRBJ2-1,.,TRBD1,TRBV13,CASSLVGQGTYNEQFF,TGTGCCAGCAGCTTAGTTGGACAGGGAACCTACAATGAGCAGTTCTTC
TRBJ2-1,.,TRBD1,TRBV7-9,CASSLDRGRRNEQFF,TGTGCCAGCAGCCTGGACAGGGGGAGAAGGAATGAGCAGTTCTTC
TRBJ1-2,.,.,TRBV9,CASSDASGNYGYTF,TGTGCCAGCAGCGACGCGTCGGGGAACTATGGCTACACCTTC
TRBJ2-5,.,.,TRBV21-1,CASSTPPLLAVRQETQYF,TGTGCCAGCAGCACACCTCCTCTACTAGCGGTAAGACAAGAGACCCAGTACTTC
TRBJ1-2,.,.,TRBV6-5,CASSYSYRNPRGYTF,TGTGCCAGCAGTTACTCGTACAGGAACCCTCGAGGCTACACCTTC
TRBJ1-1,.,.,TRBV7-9,CASSLYDSTEAFF,TGTGCCAGCAGCTTATATGACAGCACTGAAGCTTTCTTT
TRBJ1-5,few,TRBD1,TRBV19,CASSTTGGPQPQHF,TGTGCCAGTAGTACAACAGGGGGCCCTCAGCCCCAGCATTTT
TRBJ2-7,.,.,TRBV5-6,CASSNSFLYEQYF,TGTGCCAGCAGTAACAGTTTCCTCTACGAGCAGTACTTC
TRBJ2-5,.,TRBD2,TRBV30,CAWSPGLARVAETQYF,TGTGCCTGGAGTCCTGGACTAGCGCGAGTGGCTGAGACCCAGTACTTC
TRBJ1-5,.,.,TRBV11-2,CASSFGQNQPQHF,TGTGCCAGCAGCTTTGGTCAGAATCAGCCCCAGCATTTT
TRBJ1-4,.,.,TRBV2,CASRARTATNEKLFF,TGTGCCAGCCGCGCCCGGACAGCTACCAATGAAAAACTGTTTTTT
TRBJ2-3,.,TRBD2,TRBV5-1,CASSWGSSGRATDTQYF,TGCGCCAGCAGCTGGGGGTCTAGCGGGAGGGCCACAGATACGCAGTATTTT
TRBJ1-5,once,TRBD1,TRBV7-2,CASSNQGAGPQHF,TGTGCCAGCAGCAACCAGGGGGCAGGGCCCCAGCATTTT
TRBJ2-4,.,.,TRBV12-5,CASGLSTVAKNIQYF,TGTGCTAGTGGTTTGAGTACAGTAGCCAAAAACATTCAGTACTTC
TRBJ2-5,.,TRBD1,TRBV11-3,CASSPRQGAGETQYF,TGTGCCAGCAGCCCACGTCAGGGGGCAGGAGAGACCCAGTACTTC
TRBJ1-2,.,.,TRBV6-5,CASTTGKANYGYTF,TGTGCCAGCACAACAGGGAAAGCTAACTATGGCTACACCTTC
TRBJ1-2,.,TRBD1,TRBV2,CAIQGTSNYGYTF,TGTGCCATACAGGGGACGTCAAACTATGGCTACACCTTC
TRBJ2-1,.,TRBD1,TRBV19,CASSDAGGIYNEQFF,TGTGCCAGTAGTGATGCAGGGGGCATCTACAATGAGCAGTTCTTC
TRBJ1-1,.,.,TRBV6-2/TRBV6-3,CASSVTGMNTEAFF,TGTGCCAGCAGTGTTACAGGGATGAACACTGAAGCTTTCTTT
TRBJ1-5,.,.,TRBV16,CASSPPWYSNQPQHF,TGTGCCAGCAGCCCTCCCTGGTACTCGAATCAGCCCCAGCATTTT
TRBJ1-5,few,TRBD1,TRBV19,CASSSGQGVQPQHF,TGTGCCAGTAGTTCGGGACAGGGGGTTCAGCCCCAGCATTTT
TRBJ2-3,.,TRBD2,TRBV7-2,CASSLYQGLARTDTQYF,TGTGCCAGCAGCTTATACCAGGGACTAGCGCGCACAGATACGCAGTATTTT
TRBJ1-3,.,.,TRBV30,CAWRPSPLSSGNTIYF,TGTGCCTGGAGGCCCTCCCCCCTGAGCTCTGGAAACACCATATATTTT
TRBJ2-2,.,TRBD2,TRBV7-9,CASSPGLAAGELFF,TGTGCCAGCAGCCCGGGACTAGCCGCCGGGGAGCTGTTTTTT
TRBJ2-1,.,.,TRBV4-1,CASSQVGRSSSYNEQFF,TGCGCCAGCAGCCAAGTGGGGAGGTCAAGCTCCTACAATGAGCAGTTCTTC
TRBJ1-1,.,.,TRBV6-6,CASSPWGGNTEAFF,TGTGCCAGCAGCCCCTGGGGGGGGAACACTGAAGCTTTCTTT
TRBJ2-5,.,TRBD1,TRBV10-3,CAISESDRGGETQYF,TGTGCCATCAGTGAGTCAGACAGGGGAGGAGAGACCCAGTACTTC
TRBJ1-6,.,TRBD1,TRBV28,CASRTQGTPLHF,TGTGCCAGCAGGACACAGGGGACACCCCTCCACTTT